This T cell receptor beta chain was documented in a study of blood T cells in healthy people across ages. V trimming: 2 bases; J trimming: 8 bases; junction bases outside the gene matches: 8. The CDR3 runs 15 residues. Germline V CDR1 and CDR2: MNHEY, SVGEGT. Findings and limits, study-wide: Naive T cell percentage showed a strong correlation with the diversity of TCR beta. Roughly linear declines in TCR beta diversity per million T cells occurred with age.

The use of a sample-barcoded 5' primer and a J-beta primer mix characterized a second PCR of about 7 to 12 cycles. TCRdb ran MiXCR on the 5' RACE reads and lists one entry per CDR3 protein. The sample lists some 560,000 distinct CDR3 sequences; 27% were seen once. As to this clonotype: Its specificity is not known.

Researchers report isolating at least 7 million PBMCs per sample. The sample was also linked to a second study, of T cells of mothers and their children.

Material for sequencing was blood. The chain combines TRBV6-2 or TRBV6-3 with TRBJ2-2, with TRBD2 matching over 7 bases. The sequence derives from a boy aged 2-15 years in good health. DNA for the CDR3: TGTGCCAGCAGTTACCGACGACTAGCTTCGGGGGAGCTGTTTTTT. This gives the protein CASSYRRLASGELFF.